This T cell receptor beta chain originates from a study of T cell clonality in common variable immunodeficiency. General study points: In common variable immunodeficiency, TCR beta chains reportedly carried fewer deletions and N-nucleotide insertions. Links between repertoire features and CVID complications were heterogeneity-limited.

The table lists this clone with many counts. Antigen unknown. The read ends 3 residues shy of where the CDR3 ends; the end is completed using the germline J gene. This CDR3 is 14 amino acids long. Germline V gene sequence: CDR1 SEHNR, CDR2 FQNEAQ (reference sequence). Trimming cost V 0 bases and J 3 bases; bases outside gene matches: 1. Sequencing input was equivalent genomic DNA from CVID and controls. Clones were sequenced by immunoSEQ multiplex PCR, and TCRdb holds only the in-frame ones, with some missing. Singletons are absent from the sample, which has roughly 25,000 clones. The TCR originated in a human donor with common variable immunodeficiency. The chain links TRBV7-9 to TRBJ2-7; 8 nucleotides line up with TRBD1. Input material: peripheral blood mononuclear cells. CDR3 protein: CASSLAQGDYEQYF. The sequenced CDR3 bases are TGTGCCAGCAGCTTAGCACAGGGGGACTACGAG.